This TCR beta chain was identified in a study of blood T cell repertoires in COVID-19. V was shortened by 5 bases and J by 4 bases, with 11 bases between the two germline ends. CDR3 length: 13 amino acids. Sequenced by immunoSEQ multiplex PCR; TCRdb stores in-frame clones only, minus some. Of about 200,000 clones listed, roughly nine tenths are singletons. The sequence was obtained from a woman aged 40-49 years with acute COVID-19. V gene TRBV12-3 or TRBV12-4 combines with J gene TRBJ1-2; D might be TRBD1 (6 bases). The sequencing input was PBMCs or T cells enriched from blood (not recorded which). CDR3 residues: CASSTGFSYGYTF. In DNA form, the CDR3 reads TGTGCCAGCAGTACAGGGTTCAGCTATGGCTACACCTTC.